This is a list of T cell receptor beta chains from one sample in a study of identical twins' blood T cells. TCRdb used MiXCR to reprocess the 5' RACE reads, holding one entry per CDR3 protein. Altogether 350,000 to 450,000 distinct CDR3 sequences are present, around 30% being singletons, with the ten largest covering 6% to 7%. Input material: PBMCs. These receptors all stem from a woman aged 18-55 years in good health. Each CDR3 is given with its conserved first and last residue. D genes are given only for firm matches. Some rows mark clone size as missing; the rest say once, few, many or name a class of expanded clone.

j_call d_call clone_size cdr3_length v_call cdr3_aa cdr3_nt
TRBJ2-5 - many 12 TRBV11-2 CASSLVRETQYF TGTGCCAGCAGCTTAGTTCGAGAGACCCAGTACTTC
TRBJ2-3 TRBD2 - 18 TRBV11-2 CASSRTSGGRKSTDTQYF TGTGCCAGCAGCCGGACTAGCGGGGGGCGTAAGAGCACAGATACGCAGTATTTT
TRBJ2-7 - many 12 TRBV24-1 CAPKLRSYEQYF TGTGCCCCCAAACTCCGATCCTACGAGCAGTACTTC
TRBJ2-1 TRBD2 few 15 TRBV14 CASSQVPLAGVEQFF TGTGCCAGCAGCCAAGTACCACTAGCGGGGGTTGAGCAGTTCTTC
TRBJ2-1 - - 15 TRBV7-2 CASSLGLLADNEQFF TGTGCCAGCAGCTTAGGGCTCCTTGCCGACAATGAGCAGTTCTTC
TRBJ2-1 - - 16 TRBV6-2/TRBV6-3 CASSFVGGSPYNEQFF TGTGCCAGCAGTTTCGTAGGGGGGAGCCCCTACAATGAGCAGTTCTTC
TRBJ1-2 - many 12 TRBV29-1 CSAPTTNYGYTF TGCAGCGCCCCCACTACTAACTATGGCTACACCTTC
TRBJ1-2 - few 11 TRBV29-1 CSVGPSLDDTF TGCAGCGTTGGTCCTAGTCTAGACGACACCTTC
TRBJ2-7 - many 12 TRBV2 CASSVEGYEQYF TGTGCCAGCAGTGTGGAAGGATACGAGCAGTACTTC
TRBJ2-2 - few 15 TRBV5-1 CASSLNTISTGELFF TGCGCCAGCAGCTTAAACACCATAAGTACCGGGGAGCTGTTTTTT
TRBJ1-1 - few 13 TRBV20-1 CSARGPGNTEAFF TGCAGTGCTAGAGGGCCAGGGAACACTGAAGCTTTCTTT
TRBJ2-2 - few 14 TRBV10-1 CASSPRRVAGELFF TGCGCCAGCTCACCGCGAAGAGTGGCCGGGGAGCTGTTTTTT
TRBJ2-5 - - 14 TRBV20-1 CSARRFSGQETQYF TGCAGTGCTAGGCGCTTTAGCGGTCAAGAGACCCAGTACTTC
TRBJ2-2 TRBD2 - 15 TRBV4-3 CASSQTSGGTGELFF TGCGCCAGCAGCCAAACCAGCGGGGGCACCGGGGAGCTGTTTTTT
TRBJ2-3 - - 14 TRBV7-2 CASSSNTAGDTQYF TGTGCCAGCAGCTCAAACACGGCCGGAGATACGCAGTATTTT
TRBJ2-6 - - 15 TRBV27 CASSSLSSGANVLTF TGTGCCAGCAGTTCCCTCAGCAGCGGGGCCAACGTCCTGACTTTC
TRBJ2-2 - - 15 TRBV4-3 CASSQELGAVGELFF TGCGCCAGCAGCCAAGAATTGGGGGCGGTCGGGGAGCTGTTTTTT
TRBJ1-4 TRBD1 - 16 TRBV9 CASSVDGTGYNEKLFF TGTGCCAGCAGCGTAGACGGGACAGGGTACAATGAAAAACTGTTTTTT
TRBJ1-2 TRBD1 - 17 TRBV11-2 CASSFYVAGQGVTGYTF TGTGCCAGCAGCTTCTACGTCGCGGGACAGGGCGTCACAGGCTACACCTTC
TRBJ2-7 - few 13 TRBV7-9 CASSLDRVDEQYF TGTGCCAGCAGCTTAGACAGGGTAGACGAGCAGTACTTC
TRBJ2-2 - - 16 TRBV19 CASHTTALSNTGELFF TGTGCCAGTCACACAACGGCACTGTCGAACACCGGGGAGCTGTTTTTT
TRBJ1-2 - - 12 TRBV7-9 CASSLEGVGYTF TGTGCCAGCAGCTTAGAAGGAGTAGGCTACACCTTC
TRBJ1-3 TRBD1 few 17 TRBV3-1 CASSPRTGGSSGNTIYF TGTGCCAGCAGCCCCAGGACAGGGGGCTCCTCTGGAAACACCATATATTTT
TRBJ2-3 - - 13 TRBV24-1 CATSDPALDTQYF TGTGCCACCAGTGATCCCGCTTTAGATACGCAGTATTTT
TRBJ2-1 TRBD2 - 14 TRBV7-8 CASNELAGGNEQFF TGTGCCAGCAACGAACTAGCGGGGGGGAATGAGCAGTTCTTC
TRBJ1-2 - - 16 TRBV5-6 CASSLDYRVGNYGYTF TGTGCCAGCAGCTTGGATTACAGGGTGGGGAACTATGGCTACACCTTC
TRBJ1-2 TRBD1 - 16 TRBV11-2 CASSSHHRDSFYGYTF TGTGCCAGCAGCTCCCATCACCGGGACAGCTTCTATGGCTACACCTTC
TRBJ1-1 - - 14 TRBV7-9 CASRGEASRTEAFF TGTGCCAGCAGAGGGGAGGCCTCGAGAACTGAAGCTTTCTTT
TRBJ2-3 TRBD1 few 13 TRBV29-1 CSAATTGTDTQYF TGCAGCGCCGCAACGACAGGGACAGATACGCAGTATTTT
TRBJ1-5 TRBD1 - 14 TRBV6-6 CASSQDRGGQPQHF TGTGCCAGCAGTCAAGACAGGGGCGGTCAGCCCCAGCATTTT
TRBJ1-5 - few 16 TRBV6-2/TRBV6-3 CASSYTTWTVSQPQHF TGTGCCAGCAGTTACACGACCTGGACAGTGTCTCAGCCCCAGCATTTT
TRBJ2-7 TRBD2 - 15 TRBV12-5 CASALRAGGIYEQYF TGTGCTAGTGCCCTAAGGGCGGGAGGGATCTACGAGCAGTACTTC
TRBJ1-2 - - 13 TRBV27 CASSVMGNYGYTF TGTGCCAGCAGCGTGATGGGGAACTATGGCTACACCTTC
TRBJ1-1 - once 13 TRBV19 CASTPWEGGKAFF TGTGCCAGTACCCCGTGGGAAGGAGGAAAAGCTTTCTTT
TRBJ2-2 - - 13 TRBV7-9 CASSSQGAGELFF TGTGCCAGCAGCTCGCAGGGCGCCGGGGAGCTGTTTTTT
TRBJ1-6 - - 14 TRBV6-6 CASLDSSYNSPLHF TGTGCCAGCCTCGACAGCTCCTATAATTCACCCCTCCACTTT
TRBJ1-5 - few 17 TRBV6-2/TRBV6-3 CASSYSSGGDSRQPQHF TGTGCCAGCAGTTACTCGTCCGGGGGGGATTCAAGACAGCCCCAGCATTTT
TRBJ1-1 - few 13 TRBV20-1 CSARRDTNTEAFF TGCAGTGCTAGACGGGACACGAACACTGAAGCTTTCTTT
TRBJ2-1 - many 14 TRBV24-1 CATSVLLVRNEQFF TGTGCCACCAGTGTCCTCTTAGTCAGAAATGAGCAGTTCTTC
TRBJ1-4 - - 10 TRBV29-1 CSVQNEKLFF TGCAGCGTTCAGAATGAAAAACTGTTTTTT
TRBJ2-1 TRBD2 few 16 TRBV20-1 CSATRTSGRALEEQFF TGCAGTGCTACGAGGACTAGCGGGAGGGCCCTAGAAGAGCAGTTCTTC
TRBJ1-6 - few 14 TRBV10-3 CAIKGEFGFSPLHF TGTGCCATCAAAGGCGAGTTCGGGTTTTCACCCCTCCACTTT
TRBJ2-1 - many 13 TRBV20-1 CSVEGRSYNEQFF TGCAGTGTAGAGGGGCGCTCCTACAATGAGCAGTTCTTC
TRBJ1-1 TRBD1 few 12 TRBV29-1 CSVDWGQSEAFF TGCAGCGTTGATTGGGGACAGTCTGAAGCTTTCTTT
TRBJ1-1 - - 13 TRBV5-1 CASGFVPYEEAFF TGCGCCAGCGGCTTCGTCCCATACGAAGAAGCTTTCTTT
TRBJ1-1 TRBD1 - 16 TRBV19 CASSDRGRRSYTEAFF TGTGCCAGTAGTGACAGGGGACGGAGGAGTTACACTGAAGCTTTCTTT
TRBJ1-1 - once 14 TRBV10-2 CASRSVSAGTAAFF TGCGCCAGCAGGTCCGTGTCCGCGGGGACTGCAGCTTTCTTT
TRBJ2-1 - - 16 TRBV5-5 CASSLALENPYNEQFF TGTGCCAGCAGCTTGGCTCTAGAAAACCCCTACAATGAGCAGTTCTTC